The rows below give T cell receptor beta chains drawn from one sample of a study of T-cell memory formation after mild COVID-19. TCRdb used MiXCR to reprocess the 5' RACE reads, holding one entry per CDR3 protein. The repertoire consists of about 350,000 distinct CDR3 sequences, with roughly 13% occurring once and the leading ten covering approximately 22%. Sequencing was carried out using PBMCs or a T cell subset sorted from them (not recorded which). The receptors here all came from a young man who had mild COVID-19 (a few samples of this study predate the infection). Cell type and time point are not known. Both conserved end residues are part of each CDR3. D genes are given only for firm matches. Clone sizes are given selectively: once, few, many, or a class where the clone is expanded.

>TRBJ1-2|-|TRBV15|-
TGTGCCACCAGCAGAGAAGCAGGGGACTATGGCTACACCTTC
CATSREAGDYGYTF
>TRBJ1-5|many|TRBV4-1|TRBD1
TGCGCCAGCAGCCGGAAGGGACAGGGGGCCGATCAGCCCCAGCATTTT
CASSRKGQGADQPQHF
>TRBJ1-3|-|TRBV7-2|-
TGTGCCAGCAGCGTAGGGGTGGGAAACACCATATATTTT
CASSVGVGNTIYF
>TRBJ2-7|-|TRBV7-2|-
TGTGCCAGCAGCTTAGTGAGGGCGTACGAGCAGTACTTC
CASSLVRAYEQYF
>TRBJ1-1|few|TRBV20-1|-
TGCAGTGCTAGGGCCGGCGCTGAAGCTTTCTTT
CSARAGAEAFF
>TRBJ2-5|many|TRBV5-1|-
TGCGCCAGCAGCTTGGCCAGGAGCGGGCCCCAAGAGACCCAGTACTTC
CASSLARSGPQETQYF
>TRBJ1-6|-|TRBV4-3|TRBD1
TGCGCCAGCAGCCAAGATCCGGGACAGGGGGGTTCACCCCTCCACTTT
CASSQDPGQGGSPLHF
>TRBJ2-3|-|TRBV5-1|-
TGCGCCAGCAGCTTTGTCGGGACCACAGATACGCAGTATTTT
CASSFVGTTDTQYF
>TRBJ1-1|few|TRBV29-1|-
TGCAGCGCGACTGAGAATTGGGGGAAACTGAACACTGAAGCTTTCTTT
CSATENWGKLNTEAFF
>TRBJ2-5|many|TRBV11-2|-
TGTGCCAGCCGGGGGTACCAAGAGACCCAGTACTTC
CASRGYQETQYF